The 10 T cell receptor beta chains below were found in one sample sequenced in a study of shared clonotypes between healthy human individuals. Method: immunoSEQ multiplex PCR; TCRdb's copy keeps in-frame clones and lacks some. The sample has hundreds of thousands of clones; 90% to 95% are singletons. Positive CCR7 selection of CD45RO-negative cells yielded the naive CD8 cells, and terminally differentiated effector memory CD45RA+ cells were excluded. What was sequenced was naive CD8+ T cells sorted from blood. All receptors come from a woman aged 25 to 45 in good health.

V gene TRBV6-5 combines with J gene TRBJ2-1; 13 bases map to TRBD2. Germline CDR1 and CDR2: MNHEY and SVGAGI. This CDR3 is built from 15 residues. Germline trimming cut 0 bases from V and 10 bases from J; bases unmatched to any gene: 3. The CDR3 here is CASSYSRGLAGEQFF. The CDR3 region has the DNA TGTGCCAGCAGTTACTCCAGGGGACTAGCGGGGGAGCAGTTCTTC.

The chain couples TRBV4-1 to TRBJ2-5; 9 nucleotides line up with TRBD1. This CDR3 contains 16 residues. Losses at the gene ends were 4 bases for V and 2 bases for J; bases not matched to a gene: 8. Germline V gene sequence: CDR1 MGHRA, CDR2 YSYEKL. The CDR3 bases are TGCGCCAGCAGCCCCTCTCCGGGACAGGGACAAGAGACCCAGTACTTC. The encoded protein is CASSPSPGQGQETQYF.

The CDR3 spells CASSLFGTGFRDTEAFF. CDR3 DNA sequence: TGTGCCAGCAGTTTATTTGGGACAGGGTTTAGGGACACTGAAGCTTTCTTT. This chain joins TRBV28 and TRBJ1-1, with TRBD1 identical over 9 bases. Germline V gene sequence: CDR1 MDHEN, CDR2 SYDVKM. V was clipped by 1 base and J by 3 bases; unmatched bases: 9. CDR3 length: 17 residues.

The chain is built from TRBV29-1 and TRBJ1-4, with D hard to call. Germline values: CDR1 SQVTM, CDR2 ANQGSEA. There are 10 residues in the CDR3. V was pared by 4 bases and J by 8 bases, with 5 bases between. The CDR3 DNA is TGCAGCGTTGCGGGGGAAAAACTGTTTTTT. It encodes CSVAGEKLFF.

The CDR3 is CASSPRASPGGELFF. Here the CDR3 DNA reads TGTGCCAGCAGCCCCCGGGCTAGCCCAGGCGGGGAGCTGTTTTTT. The chain combines TRBV4-2 with TRBJ2-2, with a possible D match to TRBD2 (5 bases). V was shortened by 4 bases and J by 7 bases, with 16 bases between the two germline ends. This CDR3 contains 15 residues. Germline V gene sequence: CDR1 LGHNA, CDR2 YNFKEQ.

This chain joins TRBV14 and TRBJ2-7; no clear D gene. Germline-derived CDR1 and CDR2 are SGHDN and FVKESK. The CDR3 loop spans 12 amino acids. The V end was cut by 0 bases, the J end by 5 bases, with 5 bases between. The CDR3 reads CASSQDGNEQYF. CDR3 DNA sequence: TGTGCCAGCAGCCAAGATGGTAACGAGCAGTACTTC.

This chain links TRBV6-5 with TRBJ2-2, with 7 bases that match TRBD2. Trimming removed 6 bases from V and 1 base from J; junction bases left unmatched: 5. The germline V gene encodes CDR1 MNHEY and CDR2 SVGAGI. The CDR3 extends over 15 amino acids. The CDR3, as DNA: TGTGCCAGCAGCCACCTAGCGGAGAACACCGGGGAGCTGTTTTTT. Translated, it gives CASSHLAENTGELFF.

The V gene is TRBV28, the J gene TRBJ2-7, with 9 bases fitting TRBD1. This CDR3 region has 16 residues. Unmatched junction bases numbered 12, after V lost 7 bases and J lost 2 bases. CDR1 and CDR2 (germline): MDHEN, SYDVKM. The CDR3 loop reads CASTPTLTGGPYEQYF. CDR3 sequence (DNA): TGTGCCAGCACCCCAACTCTTACAGGGGGCCCCTACGAGCAGTACTTC.

The chain joins TRBV5-6 to TRBJ1-4; D is unclear. In germline, CDR1 is SGHDT, CDR2 YYEEEE. V lost 1 base and J lost 8, with 9 bases in between. The CDR3 covers 13 residues. The CDR3 protein is CASSLYLEEKLFF. As DNA, the CDR3 is TGTGCCAGCAGCTTGTACCTGGAGGAAAAACTGTTTTTT.

The chain couples TRBV7-9 to TRBJ2-7, with unresolved D. CDR3 length: 16 residues. Deletions cut 4 bases from V and 1 base from J, with 17 bases between. Looked up from germline, CDR1 is SEHNR and CDR2 is FQNEAQ (reference sequence). CDR3 sequence: CASSSELDGLSYEQYF. The CDR3 bases are TGTGCCAGCAGCTCCGAGTTGGACGGTCTTTCCTACGAGCAGTACTTC.